Shown below are 17 T cell receptor beta chains from a single sample sequenced in a study of cytomegalovirus exposure and HLA in healthy donors. The PCR ran on 60 Vbeta and 13 Jbeta primers. Repertoires were generated with immunoSEQ multiplex PCR, while TCRdb's copy carries only in-frame clones and drops some. The profile shows about 160,000 clones, 65% to 85% of them singletons. Sequencing was done on a sample of PBMCs. The receptors come from a boy aged 2-15 years in good health and CMV-seronegative.

This clone was observed a handful of times. The chain links TRBV5-6 to TRBJ1-1, with D tentatively TRBD1 (6 bases). The CDR3 spans 15 residues. Looked up from germline, CDR1 is SGHDT and CDR2 is YYEEEE. V lost 3 bases and J lost 6, with 18 bases in between. The CDR3 loop is CASSYGGARPSEAFF. The CDR3 region has the DNA TGTGCCAGCAGCTATGGGGGGGCGCGTCCCTCTGAAGCTTTCTTT.

This sequence joins TRBV19 and TRBJ1-2; 10 positions agree with TRBD1. Germline V gene sequence: CDR1 LNHDA, CDR2 SQIVND (reference sequence). This CDR3 has 14 residues. The junction had 6 bases not matched to a gene; V was cut back by 10 bases and J by 1 base. The DNA for the CDR3 is TGTGCCACCGGACAGGGGGAAAGTAACTATGGCTACACCTTC. It codes for CATGQGESNYGYTF.

The J gene is TRBJ1-1, the V gene TRBV14; D possibly corresponds to TRBD1 (5 bases). Germline CDR1 and CDR2: SGHDN and FVKESK. V was trimmed by 2 bases and J by 8 bases, leaving 12 bases between them. This CDR3 spans 13 amino acids. CDR3 sequence (DNA): TGTGCCAGCAGCCAACTACTTCGGGGGGAAGCTTTCTTT. Translated: CASSQLLRGEAFF.

About this clone: One junction end disagrees with the germline gene, perhaps due to a read error. This chain uses TRBV7-9 with TRBJ2-4; TRBD1 aligns across 12 bases. The CDR3 consists of 16 residues. Germline CDR1 reads SEHNR; CDR2 reads FQNEAQ (reference sequence). CDR3 DNA sequence: TGTTCCAGCGGGACAGGGGGCGAGAGAGCCAAAAACATTCAGTACTTC. Translation gives CSSGTGGERAKNIQYF.

The V and J genes are TRBV9 and TRBJ2-6, with 7 bases identical to TRBD2. With 3 bases clipped from V and 2 bases from J, the junction kept 5 bases outside the gene matches. The CDR3 has 16 residues. Germline V gene lookup returns CDR1 SGDLS and CDR2 YYNGEE. CDR3 sequence reads: CASSGRGGPGANVLTF. DNA of the CDR3: TGTGCCAGCAGCGGCCGGGGAGGGCCTGGGGCCAACGTCCTGACTTTC.

The chain is built from TRBV13 and TRBJ2-1; 10 bases are shared with TRBD1. This CDR3 is built from 14 residues. The germline gives CDR1 PRHDT, CDR2 FYEKMQ (reference sequence). The V and J ends lost 4 bases and 8 bases, in that order; junction bases with no gene match: 5. In nucleotides, the CDR3 is TGTGCCAGCAGCTCGGGACAGGGGTCGGATGAGCAGTTCTTC. This gives the protein CASSSGQGSDEQFF.

This chain uses TRBV30 with TRBJ2-3; possibly TRBD1 for D (5 bases). Germline assignment: CDR1 GTSNPN and CDR2 SVGIG (reference sequence). Trimming took off 0 bases at V and 1 base at J, with 17 bases between the two ends. CDR3 size: 17 residues. CDR3 amino acids: CAWSVPRSGMGTDTQYF. The CDR3, as DNA: TGTGCCTGGAGTGTACCCCGTTCAGGGATGGGCACAGATACGCAGTATTTT.

The V call is TRBV5-6, the J call TRBJ1-2, with TRBD1 matching over 7 bases. CDR1 is SGHDT and CDR2 is YYEEEE in the germline V gene. V lost 7 bases, J lost 1 base, and 13 bases stayed unmatched. The CDR3 loop spans 16 amino acids. CDR3 sequence reads: CASQLRPGQFNYGYTF. As DNA, the CDR3 is TGTGCCAGCCAACTTAGACCGGGACAGTTTAACTATGGCTACACCTTC.

This sequence joins TRBV11-3 and TRBJ2-1; maybe TRBD2 (5 bases). V was trimmed by 1 base and J by 10 bases, leaving 5 bases between them. The CDR3 spans 11 residues. Germline V gene data show CDR1 as SGHNT and CDR2 as YENEEA. The CDR3 is CASSLGGEQFF. DNA of the CDR3: TGTGCCAGCAGCTTAGGAGGGGAGCAGTTCTTC.

V usage is TRBV5-1 and J usage is TRBJ2-1; 9 bases align to TRBD2. CDR1 is SGHRS, CDR2 YFSETQ, per germline. CDR3 size: 15 residues. Trimming removed 1 base from V and 4 bases from J; junction bases left unmatched: 3. This chain's CDR3 is CASSLLTSGYNEQFF. The CDR3 DNA reads as TGCGCCAGCAGCTTGTTGACTAGCGGTTACAATGAGCAGTTCTTC.

In its sample, this clone was seen a few times. V and J are TRBV5-6 and TRBJ1-4, with 8 bases fitting TRBD1. Unmatched junction bases numbered 3, after V lost 4 bases and J lost 4 bases. The CDR3 spans 14 residues. In germline, CDR1 is SGHDT, CDR2 YYEEEE. CDR3 nucleotides: TGTGCCAGCAGCCAGGACAGGGATAATGAAAAACTGTTTTTT. Residues: CASSQDRDNEKLFF.

The V call is TRBV27, the J call TRBJ1-1; a possible D gene is TRBD1 (5 bases). The CDR3 extends over 13 amino acids. The germline V and J ends were trimmed by 6 bases and 4 bases, with 12 bases remaining between them. Germline V gene data show CDR1 as MNHEY and CDR2 as SMNVEV (reference sequence). The DNA of the CDR3 is TGTGCCAGCAGGCGCAATACAGGCACTGAAGCTTTCTTT. This codes for CASRRNTGTEAFF.

The V gene is TRBV19, the J gene TRBJ1-1; D may be TRBD1 (6 bases). The CDR3 length is 14 residues. V lost 5 bases and J lost 7, with 17 bases in between. Germline lookup yields CDR1 LNHDA and CDR2 SQIVND (reference sequence). DNA for the CDR3: TGTGCCAGTAGTGAAAAGGGACTAGGGGGTGAAGCTTTCTTT. It specifies CASSEKGLGGEAFF.

The V gene is TRBV2, the J gene TRBJ1-2, with TRBD1 matching 7 bases. CDR1 and CDR2 from the germline V gene are SNHLY and FYNNEI. The CDR3 loop spans 13 amino acids. With V trimmed by 7 bases and J by 6 bases, 8 bases remained unmatched. The CDR3 DNA follows: TGTGCCAGCACTAAAACCGGGACAGATGGCTACACCTTC. It encodes CASTKTGTDGYTF.

The rearrangement links TRBV19 to TRBJ2-5; possible D gene TRBD1, 6 bases. With 3 bases removed from V and 5 bases from J, the gap between germline ends came to 10 bases. From germline, CDR1 is LNHDA and CDR2 SQIVND (reference sequence). The length of the CDR3 is 13 residues. The CDR3 DNA reads TGTGCCAGTAGTATTCAGGGGACGGAGACCCAGTACTTC. It is translated as CASSIQGTETQYF. The full variable domain, completed using reference TRBV19 and TRBJ2-5, is DGGITQSPKYLFRKEGQNVTLSCEQNLNHDAMYWYRQDPGQGLRLIYYSQIVNDFQKGDIAEGYSVSREKKESFPLTVTSAQKNPTAFYLCASSIQGTETQYFGPGTRLLVL.

Turning to this clone: A junction boundary mismatches the germline segment, possibly from a read error. This rearrangement joins TRBV7-7 to TRBJ1-6; unclear D gene. The length of the CDR3 is 13 residues. Germline V gene lookup returns CDR1 SSHAT and CDR2 FNYEAQ (reference sequence). Here the CDR3 reads CASSLTRGSPLHF. For the CDR3, the DNA is TGTGCTAGCAGCTTAACACGGGGTTCACCCCTCCACTTT.

The chain combines TRBV5-1 with TRBJ2-2; the match to TRBD2 covers 9 bases. Per the germline V gene, CDR1 is SGHRS and CDR2 is YFSETQ. This CDR3 has 13 amino acids. V trimming: 7 bases; J trimming: 5 bases; junction bases outside the gene matches: 3. The CDR3 DNA reads as TGCGCCAGCGGGCTAGCGGGAACCGGGGAGCTGTTTTTT. Amino acid sequence: CASGLAGTGELFF.